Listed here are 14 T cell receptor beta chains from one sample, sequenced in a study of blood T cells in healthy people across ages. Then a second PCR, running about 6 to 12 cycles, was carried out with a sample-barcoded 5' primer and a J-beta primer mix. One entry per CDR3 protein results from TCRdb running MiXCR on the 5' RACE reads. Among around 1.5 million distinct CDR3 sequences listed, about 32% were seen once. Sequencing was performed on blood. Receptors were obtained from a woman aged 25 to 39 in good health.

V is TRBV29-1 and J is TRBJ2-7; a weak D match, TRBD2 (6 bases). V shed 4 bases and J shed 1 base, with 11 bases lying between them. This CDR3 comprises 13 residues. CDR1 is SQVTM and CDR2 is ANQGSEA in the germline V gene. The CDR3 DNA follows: TGCAGCGTTGGGACTATTTCTTCCTACGAGCAGTACTTC. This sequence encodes CSVGTISSYEQYF.

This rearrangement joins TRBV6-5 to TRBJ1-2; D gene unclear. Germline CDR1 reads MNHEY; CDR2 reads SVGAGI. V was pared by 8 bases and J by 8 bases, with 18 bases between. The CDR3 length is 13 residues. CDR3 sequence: CASRWRGGGGYTF. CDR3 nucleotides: TGTGCCAGCCGCTGGCGGGGAGGCGGGGGCTACACCTTC.

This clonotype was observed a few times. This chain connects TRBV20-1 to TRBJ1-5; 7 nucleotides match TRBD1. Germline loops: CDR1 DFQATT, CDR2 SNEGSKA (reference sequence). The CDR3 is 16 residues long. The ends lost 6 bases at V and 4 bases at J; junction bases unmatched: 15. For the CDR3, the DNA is TGCAGTGCCGGAAGGGTGTCAGGGGGTCTTAATCAGCCCCAGCATTTT. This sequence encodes CSAGRVSGGLNQPQHF.

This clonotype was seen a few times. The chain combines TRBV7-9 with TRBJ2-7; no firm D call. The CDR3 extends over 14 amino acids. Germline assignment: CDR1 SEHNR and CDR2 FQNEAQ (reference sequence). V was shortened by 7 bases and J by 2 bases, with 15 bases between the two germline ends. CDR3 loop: CASTQQTKPYEQYF. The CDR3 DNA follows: TGTGCCAGCACTCAGCAGACGAAGCCCTACGAGCAGTACTTC.

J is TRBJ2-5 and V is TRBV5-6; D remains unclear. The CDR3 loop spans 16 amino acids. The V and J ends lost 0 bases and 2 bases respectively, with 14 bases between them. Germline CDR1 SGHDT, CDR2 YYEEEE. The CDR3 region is CASSLALQAVQETQYF. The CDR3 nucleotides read TGTGCCAGCAGCTTGGCCTTGCAGGCCGTGCAAGAGACCCAGTACTTC.

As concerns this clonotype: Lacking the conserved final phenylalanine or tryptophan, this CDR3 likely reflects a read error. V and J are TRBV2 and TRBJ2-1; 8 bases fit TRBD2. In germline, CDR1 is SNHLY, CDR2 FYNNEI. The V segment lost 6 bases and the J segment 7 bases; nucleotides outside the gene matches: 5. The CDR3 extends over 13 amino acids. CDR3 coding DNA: TGTGCCAGCAGCATTAGCGGGAAGAATGAGCAGTTCCTC. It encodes CASSISGKNEQFL.

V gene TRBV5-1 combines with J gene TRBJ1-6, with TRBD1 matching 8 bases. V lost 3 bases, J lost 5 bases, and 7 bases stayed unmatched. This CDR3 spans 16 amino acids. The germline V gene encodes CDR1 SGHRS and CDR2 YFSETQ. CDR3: CASSSNPGGNNSPLHF. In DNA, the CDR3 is TGCGCCAGCAGCTCCAACCCAGGGGGCAATAATTCACCCCTCCACTTT.

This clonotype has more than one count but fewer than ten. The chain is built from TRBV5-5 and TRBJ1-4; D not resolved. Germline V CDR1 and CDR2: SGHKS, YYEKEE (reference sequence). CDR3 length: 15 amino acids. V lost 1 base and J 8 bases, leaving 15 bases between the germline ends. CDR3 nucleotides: TGTGCCAGCAGCTTGTCCTCCCTGGGGATAGAAAAACTGTTTTTT. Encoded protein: CASSLSSLGIEKLFF.

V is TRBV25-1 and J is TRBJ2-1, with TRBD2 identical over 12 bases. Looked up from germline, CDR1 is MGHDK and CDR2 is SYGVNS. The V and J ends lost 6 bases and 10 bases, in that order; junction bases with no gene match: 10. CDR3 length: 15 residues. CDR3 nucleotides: TGTGCCAGCAGGGCGACTAGCGGGAGTGTTAGGGAGCAGTTCTTC. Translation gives CASRATSGSVREQFF.

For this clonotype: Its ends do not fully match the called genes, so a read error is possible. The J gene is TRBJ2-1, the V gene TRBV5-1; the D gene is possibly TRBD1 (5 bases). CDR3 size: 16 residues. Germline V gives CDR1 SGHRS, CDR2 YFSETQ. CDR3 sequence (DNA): TGCGCCAGCAGCTTGGGTGGGGCACAGTCCTACAATGTGCAGTTCTTC. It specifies CASSLGGAQSYNVQFF.

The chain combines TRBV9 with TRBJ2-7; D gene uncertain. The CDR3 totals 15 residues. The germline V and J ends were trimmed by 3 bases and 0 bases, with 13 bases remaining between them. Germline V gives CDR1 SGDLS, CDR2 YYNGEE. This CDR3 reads CASSARPVPSYEQYF. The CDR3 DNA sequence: TGTGCCAGCAGCGCCCGCCCGGTACCCTCCTACGAGCAGTACTTC.

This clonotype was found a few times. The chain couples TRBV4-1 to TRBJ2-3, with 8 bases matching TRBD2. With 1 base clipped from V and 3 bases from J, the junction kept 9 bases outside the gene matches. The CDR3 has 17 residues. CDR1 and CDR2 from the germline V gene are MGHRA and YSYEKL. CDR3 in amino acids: CASSQGEQAGVTDTQYF. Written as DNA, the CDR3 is TGCGCCAGCAGCCAAGGAGAACAAGCGGGAGTAACAGATACGCAGTATTTT.

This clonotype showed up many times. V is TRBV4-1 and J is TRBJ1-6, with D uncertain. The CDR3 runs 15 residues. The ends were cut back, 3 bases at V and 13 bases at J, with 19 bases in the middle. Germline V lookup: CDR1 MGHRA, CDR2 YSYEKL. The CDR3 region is CASSHSKGEVGPLHF. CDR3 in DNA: TGCGCCAGCAGCCACTCAAAGGGTGAGGTCGGGCCCCTCCACTTT.

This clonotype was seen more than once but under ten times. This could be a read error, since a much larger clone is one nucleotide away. The CDR3 spells CASSLDPDTQYF. The CDR3 DNA reads TGTGCCAGCAGCTTAGACCCAGATACGCAGTATTTT. This chain uses TRBV7-9 with TRBJ2-3, with unresolved D. V gave up 1 base and J gave up 4 bases, with 3 bases separating them. The length of the CDR3 is 12 residues. Looked up from germline, CDR1 is SEHNR and CDR2 is FQNEAQ (reference sequence).